A single sample is the source of the 14 T cell receptor beta chains below, sequenced in a study of blood T cell repertoires in COVID-19. Here immunoSEQ multiplex PCR was the method, and the copy in TCRdb shows in-frame clones only, minus some. The table records about 160,000 clones, approximately 81% of them present only once. The sequenced material came from peripheral blood. All receptors derive from a man younger than 30 with active or convalescent COVID-19.

This clone came up many times. V and J are TRBV12-3 or TRBV12-4 and TRBJ1-1; TRBD1 matches 11 bases. The CDR3 runs 13 residues. V dropped 10 bases and J dropped 5; count of bases not matched to a gene: 6. CDR3 in DNA: TGTGCCACCCAGGACAGGGGGCGGACTGAAGCTTTCTTT. This translates into CATQDRGRTEAFF.

The chain joins TRBV6-5 to TRBJ1-5; TRBD1 might be the D (5 bases). The V end was cut by 4 bases, the J end by 4 bases, with 8 bases between. The CDR3 is made up of 13 amino acids. The germline V gene encodes CDR1 MNHEY and CDR2 SVGAGI. The CDR3 spells CASSFSGNQPQHF. CDR3 nucleotides: TGTGCCAGCAGTTTTTCAGGGAATCAGCCCCAGCATTTT.

V gene TRBV9 combines with J gene TRBJ1-2; tentative D call: TRBD1 (5 bases). CDR1 and CDR2 (germline): SGDLS, YYNGEE. This CDR3 has 14 residues. Trimming removed 1 base at V and 6 bases at J, with 13 bases between. The CDR3, as DNA: TGTGCCAGCAGCGTAAACCCTGACAGTAATGGCTACACCTTC. Protein: CASSVNPDSNGYTF. Drawing the rest from reference TRBV9 and TRBJ1-2, the complete variable domain is DSGVTQTPKHLITATGQRVTLRCSPRSGDLSVYWYQQSLDQGLQFLIQYYNGEERAKGNILERFSAQQFPDLHSELNLSSLELGDSALYFCASSVNPDSNGYTFGSGTRLTVV.

This rearrangement joins TRBV5-6 to TRBJ2-2; no firm D call. Germline CDR1 and CDR2: SGHDT and YYEEEE. V was cut by 4 bases and J by 8 bases, with 6 bases left in between. The CDR3 has 11 residues. The CDR3 protein is CASSRVGELFF. In nucleotides, the CDR3 is TGTGCCAGCAGCCGGGTAGGGGAGCTGTTTTTT.

The chain uses TRBV6-5 and TRBJ1-5; D unresolved. The germline gives CDR1 MNHEY, CDR2 SVGAGI. V lost 5 bases and J lost 6, with 14 bases in between. The CDR3 sequence is 14 residues long. CDR3 DNA sequence: TGTGCCAGCAGTCTTGACTTTTTAAGTCAGCCCCAGCATTTT. It is translated as CASSLDFLSQPQHF.

The genes are TRBV6-5 and TRBJ2-1; TRBD2 aligns across 9 bases. Germline CDR1 and CDR2: MNHEY and SVGAGI. This CDR3 is built from 16 residues. Losses at the gene ends were 2 bases for V and 2 bases for J; bases not matched to a gene: 4. The CDR3 region has the DNA TGTGCCAGCAGTTACCTTAGCGGGGGAACCTACAATGAGCAGTTCTTC. Translated: CASSYLSGGTYNEQFF.

This chain joins TRBV5-1 and TRBJ2-2, with 7 positions matching TRBD1. V shed 4 bases, J shed 5 bases, and the junction held 5 bases outside the gene matches. Germline-derived CDR1 and CDR2 are SGHRS and YFSETQ. This CDR3 has 14 amino acids. The CDR3 DNA sequence: TGCGCCAGCAGCCTAAGGACAGGAACCGGGGAGCTGTTTTTT. Protein sequence: CASSLRTGTGELFF.

CDR3 in amino acids: CASRRQGTYEQYF. CDR3 coding DNA: TGTGCCAGCCGGAGACAGGGAACCTACGAGCAGTACTTC. The chain employs TRBV19 and TRBJ2-7; 7 bases agree with TRBD1. Germline CDR1 reads LNHDA; CDR2 reads SQIVND (reference sequence). The V segment lost 9 bases and the J segment 2 bases; nucleotides outside the gene matches: 7. The CDR3 is 13 residues long.

V gene TRBV3-1 (or the pseudogene TRBV3-2) combines with J gene TRBJ2-5; D might be TRBD1 (5 bases). Looked up from germline, CDR1 is LGHDT and CDR2 is YNNKEL (reference sequence). CDR3 length: 17 residues. V was trimmed by 0 bases and J by 0 bases, leaving 14 bases between them. As DNA, the CDR3 is TGTGCCAGCAGCCAAGAGGGTCTCAGGGCAAACCAAGAGACCCAGTACTTC. Translating gives CASSQEGLRANQETQYF.

The V gene is TRBV6-2 or TRBV6-3, the J gene TRBJ2-1, with TRBD2 matching over 8 bases. Germline assignment: CDR1 MNHEY and CDR2 SVGEGT. The V and J ends lost 2 bases and 0 bases, in that order; junction bases with no gene match: 18. The CDR3 totals 21 residues. CDR3 region: CASSYKGFKREWDSSYNEQFF. The CDR3 bases are TGTGCCAGCAGTTACAAGGGGTTTAAGCGGGAGTGGGATAGCTCCTACAATGAGCAGTTCTTC.

The chain couples TRBV27 to TRBJ2-1; 9 bases agree with TRBD2. This CDR3 comprises 16 residues. Germline CDR1 is MNHEY and CDR2 is SMNVEV (reference sequence). With 4 bases clipped from V and 5 bases from J, the junction kept 9 bases outside the gene matches. The DNA for the CDR3 is TGTGCCAGCAGTTCCTCCGGGACTAGCTATAACAATGAGCAGTTCTTC. This translates into CASSSSGTSYNNEQFF.

Notes on this clone: Other DNA sequences in this sample translate to the same CDR3. V is TRBV6-5 and J is TRBJ1-6, with D uncertain. V shed 5 bases and J shed 6 bases, with 5 bases lying between them. CDR1 and CDR2 from the germline V gene are MNHEY and SVGAGI. The CDR3 is 12 amino acids. The CDR3 sequence: CASSRGNSPLHF. CDR3 coding DNA: TGTGCCAGCAGTCGCGGTAATTCACCCCTCCACTTT.

The chain couples TRBV2 to TRBJ1-1, with 7 bases matching TRBD1. Germline V lookup: CDR1 SNHLY, CDR2 FYNNEI. The CDR3 has 11 amino acids. Trimming cost V 8 bases and J 7 bases; bases outside gene matches: 4. CDR3 residues: CASPQGLEAFF. The DNA for the CDR3 is TGTGCCAGCCCACAGGGGCTTGAAGCTTTCTTT.

The rearrangement joins TRBV6-1 to TRBJ1-3; no reliable D call. Trimming left V 2 bases short and J 2 bases short, with 10 bases between. CDR1 and CDR2 from the germline V gene are MNHNS and SASEGT. The length of the CDR3 is 15 residues. This chain's CDR3 is CASSEIEEAGNTIYF. The CDR3 DNA follows: TGTGCCAGCAGTGAAATCGAGGAGGCTGGAAACACCATATATTTT.